The 26 T cell receptor beta chains below were found in one sample sequenced in a study of cytomegalovirus exposure and HLA in healthy donors. It was with 60 Vbeta and 13 Jbeta primers that the PCR ran. Libraries were prepared by immunoSEQ multiplex PCR; TCRdb keeps only in-frame clonotypes and omits some of them. The table lists about 130,000 clones, 77% of them singletons. The sequenced material came from PBMCs. These receptors were taken from a male donor in good health and CMV-seropositive.

The chain has TRBV19 and TRBJ2-5, with 8 bases that match TRBD2. The germline CDR1 and CDR2 sequences are LNHDA and SQIVND (reference sequence). V lost 1 base, J lost 3 bases, and 4 bases stayed unmatched. The CDR3 has 15 amino acids. The CDR3: CASSIVEAGEETQYF. CDR3 nucleotide sequence: TGTGCCAGTAGTATAGTGGAAGCGGGAGAAGAGACCCAGTACTTC.

V gene TRBV16 combines with J gene TRBJ1-2; D not resolved. The germline CDR1 and CDR2 sequences are KGHSY and FQNENV. There are 14 residues in the CDR3. V shed 0 bases and J shed 5 bases, with 10 bases lying between them. CDR3 bases: TGTGCCAGCAGCCAATCGACCGGACTTTATGGCTACACCTTC. Its protein is CASSQSTGLYGYTF.

This clone has a handful of counts. V usage is TRBV7-2 and J usage is TRBJ1-3; the D gene is possibly TRBD1 (6 bases). Germline CDR1 reads SGHTA; CDR2 reads FQGNSA. This CDR3 is built from 16 residues. The V gene lost 1 base and the J gene lost 3 bases, with 13 bases spanning the gap. CDR3 residues: CASSLEGGSVGNTIYF. The CDR3 DNA follows: TGTGCCAGCAGCTTAGAAGGGGGTTCAGTTGGAAACACCATATATTTT.

V is TRBV27 and J is TRBJ1-1; D remains unclear. Germline assignment: CDR1 MNHEY and CDR2 SMNVEV (reference sequence). V was cut by 5 bases and J by 7 bases, with 8 bases left in between. This CDR3 region has 11 residues. This CDR3 reads CASSGQFEAFF. CDR3 nucleotide sequence: TGTGCCAGCAGTGGGCAGTTTGAAGCTTTCTTT.

This chain connects TRBV5-1 to TRBJ2-3, with D unclear. In germline, CDR1 is SGHRS, CDR2 YFSETQ. This CDR3 spans 13 amino acids. Trimming removed 2 bases at V and 0 bases at J, with 4 bases between. CDR3 in amino acids: CASSFLSTDTQYF. The CDR3, as DNA: TGCGCCAGCAGCTTTTTAAGCACAGATACGCAGTATTTT. Combining the CDR3 with reference TRBV5-1 and TRBJ2-3 gives the whole variable domain KAGVTQTPRYLIKTRGQQVTLSCSPISGHRSVSWYQQTPGQGLQFLFEYFSETQRNKGNFPGRFSGRQFSNSRSEMNVSTLELGDSALYLCASSFLSTDTQYFGPGTRLTVL.

The rearrangement links TRBV19 to TRBJ2-3; TRBD1 matches at 11 bases. The CDR3 loop spans 16 amino acids. Germline CDR1 and CDR2: LNHDA and SQIVND (reference sequence). Unmatched junction bases numbered 8, after V lost 6 bases and J lost 3 bases. CDR3 nucleotide sequence: TGTGCCAGTAGATTTCGGGGACAGGGGGGTACAGATACGCAGTATTTT. As protein: CASRFRGQGGTDTQYF.

This clone was counted between two and nine times. V is TRBV5-4 and J is TRBJ1-1; 7 nucleotides align to TRBD1. V was pared by 0 bases and J by 4 bases, with 3 bases of the junction left unmatched. Germline CDR1 SGHNT, CDR2 YYREEE (reference sequence). CDR3 length equals 14 residues. The CDR3 spells CASSLARGVTEAFF. CDR3 in DNA: TGTGCCAGCAGCTTGGCCAGGGGGGTCACTGAAGCTTTCTTT.

V gene TRBV6-5 combines with J gene TRBJ2-3; possible D gene TRBD1, 6 bases. V was pared by 7 bases and J by 3 bases, with 11 bases between. Germline CDR1 MNHEY, CDR2 SVGAGI. The CDR3 is made up of 13 amino acids. The CDR3 loop is CASTTRGTDTQYF. In nucleotides, the CDR3 is TGTGCCAGCACCACAAGGGGGACAGATACGCAGTATTTT.

This chain connects TRBV19 to TRBJ2-3; 7 nucleotides agree with TRBD2. Germline values: CDR1 LNHDA, CDR2 SQIVND (reference sequence). V lost 7 bases to trimming and J lost 6 bases; unmatched junction nucleotides: 13. This CDR3 has 15 amino acids. Written as DNA, the CDR3 is TGTGCCAGTACCCTCGGCACTAGCGCAGGGGATACGCAGTATTTT. Protein product: CASTLGTSAGDTQYF.

Turning to this clone: Compared with germline, one end of the junction differs, possibly owing to a read error. The chain has TRBV29-1 and TRBJ2-4; no firm D call. The CDR3 is 12 amino acids. CDR1 is SQVTM, CDR2 ANQGSEA, per germline. As DNA, the CDR3 is TGCAGCGTTGAAAAAGCCAAAAACAGTCAGTACTTC. Encoded protein: CSVEKAKNSQYF.

V gene TRBV6-1 combines with J gene TRBJ2-5; 7 nucleotides match TRBD1. This CDR3 spans 18 amino acids. In germline, CDR1 is MNHNS, CDR2 SASEGT. V lost 1 base to trimming and J lost 1 base; unmatched junction nucleotides: 12. This CDR3 is CASSEGMTGLIAQETQYF. CDR3 nucleotides: TGTGCCAGCAGTGAAGGGATGACAGGGTTAATAGCCCAAGAGACCCAGTACTTC.

The rearrangement links TRBV2 to TRBJ1-1; D remains ambiguous. The CDR3 contains 12 residues. V lost 7 bases and J 6 bases, leaving 12 bases between the germline ends. CDR1 SNHLY and CDR2 FYNNEI come from the germline V gene. CDR3 loop: CASNIFSAEAFF. CDR3 nucleotide sequence: TGTGCCAGCAATATTTTTTCTGCTGAAGCTTTCTTT.

This chain's CDR3 is CASRIFAGTPNEQFF. CDR3 nucleotides: TGTGCCAGCAGGATATTCGCCGGGACACCCAATGAGCAGTTCTTC. V usage is TRBV28 and J usage is TRBJ2-1; D possibly corresponds to TRBD1 (6 bases). V lost 6 bases and J 6 bases, leaving 18 bases between the germline ends. CDR3 length: 15 residues. The germline V gene encodes CDR1 MDHEN and CDR2 SYDVKM.

On this clone: A junction boundary mismatches the germline segment, possibly from a read error. The chain uses TRBV6-1 and TRBJ2-3, with 7 bases lining up with TRBD1. The CDR3 is 16 residues long. Germline V gene lookup returns CDR1 MNHNS and CDR2 SASEGT. In DNA, the CDR3 is TGTGCCAGCAGTGCCAGACAGGGAAAGGGCACAGATGCGCAGTATTTT. This translates into CASSARQGKGTDAQYF.

The chain has TRBV5-1 and TRBJ1-2; TRBD1 aligns across 7 bases. The germline CDR1 and CDR2 sequences are SGHRS and YFSETQ. This CDR3 has 13 amino acids. V was clipped by 4 bases and J by 3 bases; unmatched bases: 3. The CDR3 bases are TGCGCCAGCAGCAATGACAGGGACTATGGCTACACCTTC. This translates into CASSNDRDYGYTF.

This clone appeared a few times. V usage is TRBV6-5 and J usage is TRBJ2-7; D might be TRBD1 (8 bases). The CDR3 is made up of 15 amino acids. Germline assignment: CDR1 MNHEY and CDR2 SVGAGI. Trimming shortened V by 0 bases and J by 1 base, and 10 bases separated the two germline ends. In DNA, the CDR3 is TGTGCCAGCAGTTACTCACAGGGGGGGTCCTACGAGCAGTACTTC. Its translation is CASSYSQGGSYEQYF.

This clone has only a few counts. The rearrangement links TRBV13 to TRBJ2-3; D possibly corresponds to TRBD2 (6 bases). Trimming pared 1 base from V and 4 bases from J, leaving 12 bases between. Germline V gene lookup returns CDR1 PRHDT and CDR2 FYEKMQ (reference sequence). The CDR3 sequence is 15 residues long. CDR3 amino acids: CASSLAGERADTQYF. The CDR3 nucleotides are TGTGCCAGCAGCTTAGCGGGAGAGAGGGCAGATACGCAGTATTTT.

The chain carries TRBV6-1 and TRBJ1-4; D is undetermined. Trimming cost V 3 bases and J 0 bases, with 8 bases left between them. This CDR3 has 15 residues. Germline CDR1 reads MNHNS; CDR2 reads SASEGT. CDR3 sequence: CASSDWGATNEKLFF. As DNA, the CDR3 is TGTGCCAGCAGTGACTGGGGAGCAACTAATGAAAAACTGTTTTTT.

The chain recombines TRBV5-1 with TRBJ1-2; possibly TRBD1 for D (5 bases). Germline CDR1 and CDR2: SGHRS and YFSETQ. V shed 2 bases and J shed 3 bases, with 11 bases lying between them. The CDR3 is 14 residues long. The CDR3 reads CASSLKRGDYGYTF. As DNA, the CDR3 is TGCGCCAGCAGCTTAAAAAGGGGTGACTATGGCTACACCTTC.

The rearrangement links TRBV10-2 to TRBJ1-1; 7 bases agree with TRBD1. V shed 3 bases and J 6 bases; nucleotides not matched to a gene: 4. The CDR3 totals 13 residues. Germline CDR1 is WSHSY and CDR2 is SAAADI. Written as DNA, the CDR3 is TGCGCCAGCAGTGAACAGGGGAGTGCTGAAGCTTTCTTT. It is translated as CASSEQGSAEAFF.

This clone has just a few counts. This sequence joins TRBV6-1 and TRBJ1-2, with TRBD1 matching 7 bases. Germline values: CDR1 MNHNS, CDR2 SASEGT. The length of the CDR3 is 15 residues. The V and J ends lost 5 bases and 0 bases, in that order; junction bases with no gene match: 6. The CDR3 region is CASSMTGPTNYGYTF. CDR3 DNA: TGTGCCAGCAGTATGACAGGGCCGACTAACTATGGCTACACCTTC.

This clone was detected a few times. The chain links TRBV7-9 to TRBJ1-5; D possibly corresponds to TRBD1 (6 bases). The germline gives CDR1 SEHNR, CDR2 FQNEAQ (reference sequence). CDR3 size: 15 residues. V gave up 4 bases and J gave up 5 bases, with 15 bases separating them. In DNA, the CDR3 is TGTGCCAGCAGCTCTAAGACAGGCCTCGATCAGCCCCAGCATTTT. Translation: CASSSKTGLDQPQHF.

The rearrangement joins TRBV6-5 to TRBJ2-2, with 9 bases lining up with TRBD1. From germline, CDR1 is MNHEY and CDR2 SVGAGI. This CDR3 comprises 15 residues. V gave up 6 bases and J gave up 4 bases; unmatched junction bases: 6. In DNA, the CDR3 is TGTGCCAGCAGAGGGGGGGACAGGGCCACCGGGGAGCTGTTTTTT. Translation: CASRGGDRATGELFF.

The chain couples TRBV15 to TRBJ2-3; no clear D gene. This CDR3 comprises 15 residues. V shed 4 bases and J shed 0 bases, with 11 bases lying between them. Germline-derived CDR1 and CDR2 are LNHNV and YYDKDF (reference sequence). The CDR3 loop is CATSIDFTSTDTQYF. CDR3 sequence (DNA): TGTGCCACCAGCATCGACTTCACTAGCACAGATACGCAGTATTTT.

The rearrangement links TRBV7-9 to TRBJ1-1; no reliable D call. This CDR3 contains 11 residues. Germline V gene data show CDR1 as SEHNR and CDR2 as FQNEAQ (reference sequence). The V end was cut by 5 bases, the J end by 3 bases, with 4 bases between. In nucleotides, the CDR3 is TGTGCCAGCAGCCCCTACACTGAAGCTTTCTTT. Protein: CASSPYTEAFF.

Details on this clone: A junction boundary mismatches the germline segment, possibly from a read error. V gene TRBV7-9 combines with J gene TRBJ1-2; D possibly corresponds to TRBD1 (5 bases). Germline V CDR1 and CDR2: SEHNR, FQNEAQ (reference sequence). The length of the CDR3 is 14 residues. CDR3 sequence (DNA): TGTTCCAGCAGCTTAGAGAAGGGGTTACATGGCTACACCTTC. Amino acid sequence: CSSSLEKGLHGYTF.